This TCR beta chain came from a study of T cell responses to AZD1222 COVID-19 vaccine. Profiled with immunoSEQ multiplex PCR; TCRdb holds only in-frame clones, not every one. This sample has about 110,000 clones; 91% occur once, and the top ten carry less than 8.5%. Notes on the study in general: At study baseline, merely roughly 6 AZD1222 recipients were seropositive.

Germline loops: CDR1 SGHVS, CDR2 FQNEAQ. The ends were cut back, 5 bases at V and 4 bases at J, with 17 bases in the middle. This CDR3 contains 15 residues. About this clone itself: What it binds is unknown.

The sample here was peripheral blood, taken on day 0 of AZD1222 vaccination. The genes are TRBV7-8 and TRBJ1-2; D gene ambiguous. The receptor's source is an adult in good health. In DNA, the CDR3 is TGTGCCAGCAGCCCCACAGAGATTTCGCTCTATGGCTACACCTTC. Residues: CASSPTEISLYGYTF.